This paragraph reports one T cell receptor beta chain. Its antigen remains unidentified. These data are taken from a study of T cells expressing NK-cell markers. Study background: Sequencing of TCR beta repertoires drew on sorted CD3+CD56+NKG2C+, CD3+CD56+NKG2C- and CD3+CD56-NKG2C+ T cells. Points from the study as a whole: The CD3+CD56-NKG2C+ fraction was also led by these clonotypes in a few donors.

This CDR3 is 17 amino acids long. TCRdb re-called the 5' RACE reads; every CDR3 protein appears as one record, without DNA. This sample's table has 150,000 to 180,000 distinct CDR3 sequences. The TCR originated in a woman in her fifties or sixties in good health. The sample taken for sequencing was blood T cells: a sorted CD56 or NKG2C T cell subset, CD4+ or CD8+ T cells, or bulk PBMC T cells (not recorded which). V usage is TRBV12-3 or TRBV12-4 and J usage is TRBJ1-5; TCRdb picks TRBD1, but there is no DNA to check that call. CDR3: CASSSPTGQASNQPQHF.